Listed here are 15 T cell receptor beta chains from one sample, sequenced in a study of cytomegalovirus exposure and HLA in healthy donors. The PCR contained 60 Vbeta and 13 Jbeta primers. Sequencing used immunoSEQ multiplex PCR; TCRdb keeps in-frame clones, though not all of them. The table lists some 130,000 clones, around 80% of them singletons. The sample consisted of PBMCs. These receptors were obtained from a man between 18 and 29 years old in good health and CMV-seronegative.

This clone occurred a few times. The chain carries TRBV4-3 and TRBJ1-1; 10 positions agree with TRBD1. The V and J ends lost 4 bases and 7 bases, in that order; junction bases with no gene match: 9. The germline V gene encodes CDR1 LGHNA and CDR2 YSLEER. This CDR3 region has 15 residues. The chain's CDR3 is CASSRLGTGAGEAFF. CDR3 DNA sequence: TGCGCCAGCAGCCGTCTGGGGACAGGGGCAGGTGAAGCTTTCTTT.

The chain couples TRBV5-4 to TRBJ2-5; a weak D match, TRBD2 (5 bases). TRBJ2-7 explains the end of the DNA better; the J call may be wrong. The CDR3 is 13 amino acids. Germline V gene lookup returns CDR1 SGHNT and CDR2 YYREEE (reference sequence). CDR3 sequence reads: CASGRDLAYEQYF. The CDR3 DNA follows: TGTGCCAGCGGCCGGGATTTAGCCTACGAGCAGTACTTC.

This chain connects TRBV11-2 to TRBJ2-2; 12 bases align to TRBD2. Germline trimming cut 2 bases from V and 8 bases from J; bases unmatched to any gene: 12. This CDR3 comprises 18 residues. CDR1 and CDR2 from the germline V gene are SGHAT and FQNNGV. CDR3 in DNA: TGTGCCAGCAGCTTATTCCCAACTAGCGGGAGGCAATCTGGGGAGCTGTTTTTT. It yields the protein CASSLFPTSGRQSGELFF.

This clone was observed a few times. V and J are TRBV6-6 and TRBJ1-2; TRBD1 matches 8 bases. The ends lost 2 bases at V and 6 bases at J; junction bases unmatched: 8. In germline, CDR1 is MNHNY, CDR2 SVGAGI (reference sequence). CDR3 length equals 15 residues. The CDR3 sequence: CASSYTTGARDGYTF. CDR3 in DNA: TGTGCCAGCAGTTACACGACAGGGGCGCGGGATGGCTACACCTTC.

This rearrangement joins TRBV6-1 to TRBJ1-1; the D gene is possibly TRBD1 (5 bases). Germline V CDR1 and CDR2: MNHNS, SASEGT. Trimming stripped 7 bases from V and 0 bases from J, with 9 bases between. The CDR3 length is 13 residues. The CDR3 coding sequence is TGTGCCAGCACAGGGAACTTGAACACTGAAGCTTTCTTT. This encodes CASTGNLNTEAFF.

This clone has just a few counts. The chain is built from TRBV27 and TRBJ2-1; 7 bases fit TRBD1. Germline V CDR1 and CDR2: MNHEY, SMNVEV (reference sequence). The CDR3 contains 14 residues. V was clipped by 8 bases and J by 2 bases; unmatched bases: 6. The CDR3 nucleotides are TGTGCCAGCCTACGACAGGGAGCCTACAATGAGCAGTTCTTC. As protein: CASLRQGAYNEQFF.

The rearrangement links TRBV28 to TRBJ1-4; no clear D. The CDR3 consists of 13 residues. The V end was cut by 5 bases, the J end by 9 bases, with 13 bases between. The germline V gene has CDR1 MDHEN and CDR2 SYDVKM. CDR3 nucleotides: TGTGCCAGCAGTGATTTCGGCGGGAAAAAACTGTTTTTT. Translating it yields CASSDFGGKKLFF.

This clone has more than one count but fewer than ten. The chain uses TRBV10-1 and TRBJ1-5; TRBD1 might be the D (5 bases). V shed 5 bases and J shed 4 bases, with 6 bases lying between them. Germline CDR1 is WNHNN and CDR2 is SYGVQD (reference sequence). The CDR3 runs to 12 residues. In DNA form, the CDR3 reads TGCGCCAGCAGTCAGGGTAATCAGCCCCAGCATTTT. Translation gives CASSQGNQPQHF.

This clone has a single count. The chain employs TRBV19 and TRBJ2-3; tentatively, D is TRBD1 (6 bases). The ends were cut back, 9 bases at V and 4 bases at J, with 23 bases in the middle. The CDR3 is 16 amino acids. From germline, CDR1 is LNHDA and CDR2 SQIVND (reference sequence). The CDR3 sequence is CASRRRRTAFPDTQYF. The CDR3 nucleotides are TGTGCCAGCAGACGCCGGAGGACAGCGTTTCCAGATACGCAGTATTTT.

V usage is TRBV6-1 and J usage is TRBJ1-2; D is perhaps TRBD1 (6 bases). V was shortened by 4 bases and J by 8 bases, with 20 bases between the two germline ends. Germline values: CDR1 MNHNS, CDR2 SASEGT. The CDR3 extends over 15 amino acids. The CDR3 protein is CASSGLDRRAEGYTF. In DNA, the CDR3 is TGTGCCAGCAGTGGGTTGGACAGACGAGCGGAAGGCTACACCTTC.

With regard to this clone: A junction end diverges from the germline sequence, so it may reflect a read error. The chain has TRBV29-1 and TRBJ1-6; TRBD1 is a possible D gene (6 bases). Germline values: CDR1 SQVTM, CDR2 ANQGSEA. There are 14 residues in the CDR3. Written as DNA, the CDR3 is TGCAGCGTTAAAGAGACAGGAAATAATTCACCCCTCCACTTT. This gives the protein CSVKETGNNSPLHF.

Only a few counts were recorded for this clone. The junction does not match germline at one end; this may be a read error. J is TRBJ2-2 and V is TRBV7-9, with 8 positions matching TRBD1. CDR1 and CDR2 (germline): SEHNR, FQNEAQ (reference sequence). This CDR3 has 16 amino acids. In nucleotides, the CDR3 is TGTTCCAGCAGCCCCGGACAGGGTCCCAACACCGGGGAGCTGTTTTTT. As protein: CSSSPGQGPNTGELFF.

The V gene is TRBV28, the J gene TRBJ2-5; D is perhaps TRBD1 (6 bases). The DNA end favors TRBJ2-7, so the J call may be wrong. The V gene's germline CDR1 is MDHEN and CDR2 SYDVKM. The CDR3 is 12 residues long. The CDR3 sequence: CATRQATYEQYF. The CDR3 DNA is TGTGCCACCAGACAGGCCACCTACGAGCAGTACTTC.

This chain connects TRBV4-1 to TRBJ2-3; 9 positions agree with TRBD1. V shed 4 bases, J shed 3 bases, and the junction held 14 bases outside the gene matches. The CDR3 covers 18 residues. Germline values: CDR1 MGHRA, CDR2 YSYEKL. The CDR3: CASSPMRVRDRVTDTQYF. As DNA, the CDR3 is TGCGCCAGCAGCCCAATGAGAGTTCGGGACAGGGTTACAGATACGCAGTATTTT.

This clone was seen just once. This chain connects TRBV6-1 to TRBJ1-3; D unresolved. CDR1 and CDR2 (germline): MNHNS, SASEGT. This CDR3 is 15 amino acids long. With 8 bases removed from V and 1 base from J, the gap between germline ends came to 15 bases. The CDR3 is CASSPPAGSGNTIYF. The CDR3 DNA is TGTGCCAGCTCCCCTCCAGCGGGGTCTGGAAACACCATATATTTT.